This entry lists 28 T cell receptor beta chains sequenced from one sample in a study of identifying expanded T cells in peripheral blood. This table comes from immunoSEQ multiplex PCR, and its TCRdb copy is limited to in-frame clones, with some not included. Here the sample spans about 100,000 clones, around 90% being singletons. Sequenced material: blood. The receptor source for this set is a person aged 18 to 75 in good health.

This clone came up once. The chain uses TRBV25-1 and TRBJ2-7; D might be TRBD1 or TRBD2, each matching 5 bases. V lost 5 bases and J 0 bases, leaving 11 bases between the germline ends. This CDR3 is 14 amino acids long. The V gene's germline CDR1 is MGHDK and CDR2 SYGVNS. This chain's CDR3 is CASSNPGTSYEQYF. CDR3 nucleotide sequence: TGTGCCAGCAGTAATCCCGGGACCTCCTACGAGCAGTACTTC.

The chain carries TRBV7-9 and TRBJ2-3; D ambiguous. The germline V gene encodes CDR1 SEHNR and CDR2 FQNEAQ (reference sequence). The germline V and J ends were trimmed by 6 bases and 0 bases, with 13 bases remaining between them. The CDR3 extends over 15 amino acids. CDR3 nucleotides: TGTGCCAGCAGTATTGCGGCCGGTAGCACAGATACGCAGTATTTT. Protein product: CASSIAAGSTDTQYF.

This clone was picked up one time. This rearrangement joins TRBV27 to TRBJ1-5; TRBD1 matches 7 bases. With 1 base clipped from V and 0 bases from J, the junction kept 6 bases outside the gene matches. The germline CDR1 and CDR2 sequences are MNHEY and SMNVEV (reference sequence). CDR3 length equals 17 residues. The chain's CDR3 is CASSLLGTVNSNQPQHF. The CDR3 bases are TGTGCCAGCAGTTTATTGGGGACAGTCAATAGCAATCAGCCCCAGCATTTT.

This chain uses TRBV11-3 with TRBJ2-6; 7 nucleotides line up with TRBD2. The CDR3 spans 17 residues. V shed 1 base, J shed 3 bases, and the junction held 6 bases outside the gene matches. CDR1 is SGHNT and CDR2 is YENEEA in the germline V gene. The chain's CDR3 is CASSLVLGGSGANVLTF. CDR3 sequence (DNA): TGTGCCAGCAGCTTAGTGTTGGGAGGGAGTGGGGCCAACGTCCTGACTTTC.

This clone occurred once. The rearrangement uses TRBV20-1 and TRBJ1-2; unclear D gene. In germline, CDR1 is DFQATT, CDR2 SNEGSKA (reference sequence). V lost 8 bases, J lost 0 bases, and 7 bases lay in between. The CDR3 is 11 residues long. The CDR3 loop is CSTQTNYGYTF. As DNA, the CDR3 is TGCAGTACACAGACTAACTATGGCTACACCTTC.

The V gene is TRBV19, the J gene TRBJ1-2; 9 nucleotides match TRBD1. The CDR3 consists of 15 residues. The V gene end was trimmed by 7 bases and the J gene end by 4 bases; junction bases not matched to a gene: 10. From germline, CDR1 is LNHDA and CDR2 SQIVND (reference sequence). This chain's CDR3 is CASKIGDREGYGYTF. Here the CDR3 DNA reads TGTGCCAGTAAAATAGGGGACAGGGAAGGCTATGGCTACACCTTC.

The J gene is TRBJ1-1, the V gene TRBV4-1; D possibly corresponds to TRBD1 (6 bases). CDR1 and CDR2 from the germline V gene are MGHRA and YSYEKL. The CDR3 consists of 16 residues. Trimming cost V 1 base and J 7 bases, with 19 bases left between them. The CDR3 DNA reads TGCGCCAGCAGCCAAGCGGGGATCAGGGGATCGGGTGAAGCTTTCTTT. It encodes CASSQAGIRGSGEAFF.

The rearrangement uses TRBV6-1 and TRBJ1-1, with a possible D match to TRBD1 (6 bases). The CDR3 sequence is 14 residues long. Germline CDR1 MNHNS, CDR2 SASEGT. The V end lost 3 bases, the J end lost 3 bases, and 11 bases lay between the germline ends. The CDR3 protein is CASSDLGAYTEAFF. Written as DNA, the CDR3 is TGTGCCAGCAGTGATCTGGGGGCGTACACTGAAGCTTTCTTT.

The genes are TRBV18 and TRBJ1-1; maybe TRBD1 (6 bases). Germline lookup yields CDR1 KGHSH and CDR2 LQKENI. V lost 3 bases, J lost 2 bases, and 10 bases lay in between. The CDR3 extends over 14 amino acids. This CDR3 is CASSPTRGNTEAFF. Here the CDR3 DNA reads TGTGCCAGCTCACCCACCAGGGGTAACACTGAAGCTTTCTTT. Combining the CDR3 with reference TRBV18 and TRBJ1-1 gives the whole variable domain NAGVMQNPRHLVRRRGQEARLRCSPMKGHSHVYWYRQLPEEGLKFMVYLQKENIIDESGMPKERFSAEFPKEGPSILRIQQVVRGDSAAYFCASSPTRGNTEAFFGQGTRLTVV.

The chain has TRBV7-8 and TRBJ2-3, with 10 bases that match TRBD2. Germline V CDR1 and CDR2: SGHVS, FQNEAQ. The CDR3 is 18 amino acids. The V segment lost 3 bases and the J segment 4 bases; nucleotides outside the gene matches: 13. The CDR3 is CASSFRSVSGRVPDTQYF. The CDR3 DNA reads TGTGCCAGCAGCTTTCGATCGGTGAGCGGGAGGGTACCAGATACGCAGTATTTT.

The chain carries TRBV6-4 and TRBJ2-5; either TRBD1 or TRBD2 may supply D (5 bases each). CDR1 is MRHNA, CDR2 SNTAGT, per germline. The CDR3 consists of 18 residues. The V and J ends lost 0 bases and 5 bases respectively, with 22 bases between them. The CDR3 nucleotides are TGTGCCAGCAGTGACTCGGTCGCCGATGCCCCTTGGGGGGAGACCCAGTACTTC. Encoded protein: CASSDSVADAPWGETQYF.

The J gene is TRBJ2-5, the V gene TRBV19, with no clear D. Germline assignment: CDR1 LNHDA and CDR2 SQIVND (reference sequence). The ends were cut back, 8 bases at V and 5 bases at J, with 18 bases in the middle. The CDR3 has 14 residues. CDR3 coding DNA: TGTGCCAGTTCACCGCGCGAGGTAACGGAGACCCAGTACTTC. Amino acid sequence: CASSPREVTETQYF. Complete variable domain (other parts from reference TRBV19 and TRBJ2-5): DGGITQSPKYLFRKEGQNVTLSCEQNLNHDAMYWYRQDPGQGLRLIYYSQIVNDFQKGDIAEGYSVSREKKESFPLTVTSAQKNPTAFYLCASSPREVTETQYFGPGTRLLVL.

This clone was detected a few times. J is TRBJ2-3 and V is TRBV19; D tentatively fits TRBD1 or TRBD2 (5 bases each). The germline V gene encodes CDR1 LNHDA and CDR2 SQIVND (reference sequence). The CDR3 has 14 residues. V lost 8 bases, J lost 2 bases, and 14 bases lay in between. The CDR3 is CASGTSGATDTQYF. As DNA, the CDR3 is TGTGCCAGTGGGACGTCTGGAGCCACAGATACGCAGTATTTT.

J is TRBJ2-3 and V is TRBV10-1, with 9 bases matching TRBD2. There are 16 residues in the CDR3. V lost 5 bases to trimming and J lost 1 base; unmatched junction nucleotides: 7. Germline CDR1 and CDR2: WNHNN and SYGVQD (reference sequence). CDR3 region: CASSPTSGLRTDTQYF. As DNA, the CDR3 is TGCGCCAGCAGTCCAACTAGCGGGCTACGCACAGATACGCAGTATTTT.

The genes are TRBV28 and TRBJ1-1; D might be TRBD1 (6 bases). The CDR3 is 14 residues long. The germline V gene encodes CDR1 MDHEN and CDR2 SYDVKM. V was cut by 2 bases and J by 8 bases, with 15 bases left in between. The CDR3 loop reads CASSLGSQGKEAFF. CDR3 nucleotide sequence: TGTGCCAGCAGTTTAGGTTCACAGGGTAAGGAAGCTTTCTTT.

V and J are TRBV19 and TRBJ2-7; a weak D match, TRBD1 (5 bases). The V end lost 3 bases, the J end lost 1 base, and 10 bases lay between the germline ends. This CDR3 has 14 amino acids. Germline lookup yields CDR1 LNHDA and CDR2 SQIVND (reference sequence). This CDR3 is CASSIGDRSYEQYF. The CDR3 DNA reads as TGTGCCAGTAGTATCGGAGACAGATCCTACGAGCAGTACTTC. Looking up the rest from reference TRBV19 and TRBJ2-7 gives the full variable domain: DGGITQSPKYLFRKEGQNVTLSCEQNLNHDAMYWYRQDPGQGLRLIYYSQIVNDFQKGDIAEGYSVSREKKESFPLTVTSAQKNPTAFYLCASSIGDRSYEQYFGPGTRLTVT.

The chain joins TRBV9 to TRBJ2-3; D call uncertain. With 2 bases removed from V and 4 bases from J, the gap between germline ends came to 5 bases. This CDR3 has 12 amino acids. Germline V gene lookup returns CDR1 SGDLS and CDR2 YYNGEE. CDR3 loop: CASSVGADTQYF. CDR3 sequence (DNA): TGTGCCAGCAGCGTCGGCGCAGATACGCAGTATTTT. Combining the CDR3 with reference TRBV9 and TRBJ2-3 gives the whole variable domain DSGVTQTPKHLITATGQRVTLRCSPRSGDLSVYWYQQSLDQGLQFLIQYYNGEERAKGNILERFSAQQFPDLHSELNLSSLELGDSALYFCASSVGADTQYFGPGTRLTVL.

The V call is TRBV18, the J call TRBJ2-2, with D hard to call. The CDR3 runs to 13 residues. V was pared by 3 bases and J by 3 bases, with 5 bases between. In germline, CDR1 is KGHSH, CDR2 LQKENI. The CDR3 sequence is CASSPLDTGELFF. In DNA, the CDR3 is TGTGCCAGCTCACCTTTGGACACCGGGGAGCTGTTTTTT. The whole variable domain, filled in from reference TRBV18 and TRBJ2-2, reads NAGVMQNPRHLVRRRGQEARLRCSPMKGHSHVYWYRQLPEEGLKFMVYLQKENIIDESGMPKERFSAEFPKEGPSILRIQQVVRGDSAAYFCASSPLDTGELFFGEGSRLTVL.

V usage is TRBV13 and J usage is TRBJ2-3; D is unclear. This CDR3 is built from 14 residues. Trimming pared 8 bases from V and 0 bases from J, leaving 12 bases between. Germline V gives CDR1 PRHDT, CDR2 FYEKMQ (reference sequence). The CDR3 DNA sequence: TGTGCCAGCCGTATTGGTAAGAGCACAGATACGCAGTATTTT. Protein: CASRIGKSTDTQYF.

J is TRBJ2-3 and V is TRBV27; TRBD2 aligns across 8 bases. The trim removed 4 bases at V and 9 bases at J, leaving 6 bases unmatched. Germline values: CDR1 MNHEY, CDR2 SMNVEV (reference sequence). CDR3 length equals 13 residues. CDR3: CASSSGGATTQYF. The CDR3 DNA reads as TGTGCCAGCAGTTCCGGGGGGGCTACGACGCAGTATTTT.

The chain recombines TRBV29-1 with TRBJ1-2; 9 bases are a match to TRBD1. V lost 7 bases and J lost 1; bases outside the gene matches: 16. The germline V gene encodes CDR1 SQVTM and CDR2 ANQGSEA. CDR3 length: 17 residues. The CDR3 region is CSASGTGSYLFNYGYTF. The DNA for the CDR3 is TGCAGCGCCTCCGGGACAGGGTCATATTTATTTAACTATGGCTACACCTTC.

The J gene is TRBJ1-2, the V gene TRBV6-5; perhaps TRBD1 as D (5 bases). The CDR3 is 16 residues long. Trimming removed 2 bases at V and 5 bases at J, with 18 bases between. CDR1 MNHEY and CDR2 SVGAGI come from the germline V gene. The CDR3 sequence is CASSYAQPGALYGYTF. The CDR3, as DNA: TGTGCCAGCAGTTACGCCCAACCCGGGGCCTTGTATGGCTACACCTTC.

Comments on this clone: This CDR3 is also generated by other DNA sequences in the sample. The chain has TRBV6-1 and TRBJ1-3; D call uncertain. CDR1 MNHNS and CDR2 SASEGT come from the germline V gene. This CDR3 has 14 amino acids. Trimming took 11 bases from V and 0 from J, leaving 14 bases between them. CDR3 loop: CASSDGISGNTIYF. As DNA, the CDR3 is TGTGCCTCTTCGGACGGGATCTCTGGAAACACCATATATTTT.

V gene TRBV7-8 combines with J gene TRBJ1-1; D ambiguous. The CDR3 is made up of 15 amino acids. The germline V gene encodes CDR1 SGHVS and CDR2 FQNEAQ. The V and J ends lost 5 bases and 2 bases respectively, with 15 bases between them. CDR3 bases: TGTGCCAGCAGCCGTTTGGCCGGAAGCAACACTGAAGCTTTCTTT. The encoded protein is CASSRLAGSNTEAFF.

The chain links TRBV5-6 to TRBJ1-1; 8 bases map to TRBD1. The germline gives CDR1 SGHDT, CDR2 YYEEEE. CDR3 size: 15 residues. V shed 4 bases, J shed 1 base, and the junction held 6 bases outside the gene matches. The DNA of the CDR3 is TGTGCCAGCAGCCCTATGACAGGGGAGAACACTGAAGCTTTCTTT. Protein sequence: CASSPMTGENTEAFF.

This clone turned up a few times. The chain combines TRBV7-6 with TRBJ2-2; no reliable D call. The CDR3 runs to 12 residues. V was shortened by 4 bases and J by 0 bases, with 0 bases between the two germline ends. Germline V lookup: CDR1 SGHVS, CDR2 FNYEAQ. CDR3 nucleotide sequence: TGTGCCAGCAGCTCGAACACCGGGGAGCTGTTTTTT. It encodes CASSSNTGELFF.

V usage is TRBV19 and J usage is TRBJ1-1; D may be TRBD1 (5 bases). Deletions cut 5 bases from V and 5 bases from J, with 12 bases between. Germline CDR1 and CDR2: LNHDA and SQIVND (reference sequence). This CDR3 is 13 amino acids long. The CDR3, as DNA: TGTGCCAGTAGTTCCCGACAGTTGACTGAAGCTTTCTTT. Translation: CASSSRQLTEAFF.

This chain links TRBV6-1 with TRBJ2-2; TRBD2 matches 10 bases. The trim removed 4 bases at V and 4 bases at J, leaving 9 bases unmatched. Germline CDR1 and CDR2: MNHNS and SASEGT. The CDR3 has 17 amino acids. Here the CDR3 DNA reads TGTGCCAGCAGTGCTTTGACTAGCGGGTTTTTCACCGGGGAGCTGTTTTTT. Translation gives CASSALTSGFFTGELFF.